This entry concerns a single T cell receptor (beta chain). The data were obtained in a study of blood T cell repertoires in COVID-19. The wider study: Both acute and convalescent COVID-19 samples were obtained from the United States, Italy and Spain. Sample material is recorded as cDNA or gDNA derived from T cells, B-cell-depleted T cells, or PBMCs.

The length of the CDR3 is 13 residues. Trimming took off 2 bases at V and 5 bases at J, with 11 bases between the two ends. Per germline, CDR1 SGHDT and CDR2 YYEEEE. How the authors handled the data: Quantification of nucleated cells was approximated via reference gene primer amplification. Using immunoSEQ multiplex PCR, the repertoire was profiled, and TCRdb retains in-frame clones only, with some absent. That table gives V, J and clone size, and the DNA gave D and trimming. This table has more than 150,000 clones, around 80% appearing once. The V call is TRBV5-6, the J call TRBJ2-7; TRBD2 is a possible D gene (5 bases). The sequenced sample consisted of peripheral blood. The receptor's source is a human donor in a cohort sampled during active COVID-19. The CDR3 DNA reads TGTGCCAGCAGCTTAGCGGCGAACGACGAGCAGTACTTC. Its protein is CASSLAANDEQYF. The full variable domain, its missing parts supplied by reference TRBV5-6 and TRBJ2-7, is DAGVTQSPTHLIKTRGQQVTLRCSPKSGHDTVSWYQQALGQGPQFIFQYYEEEERQRGNFPDRFSGHQFPNYSSELNVNALLLGDSALYLCASSLAANDEQYFGPGTRLTVT.